The TCR beta chain under discussion was sequenced for a study of PD-1 blockade in classical Hodgkin lymphoma. Study-wide context: Every 2 weeks, patients had 3 mg/kg nivolumab intravenously. Study results and caveats: Whereas CD4+ TCR diversity had risen significantly by C4D1, CD8+ TCR diversity had not.

Details on this clone: Antigen specificity is unknown.

With V trimmed by 2 bases and J by 4 bases, 4 bases remained unmatched. The CDR3 length is 14 residues. Germline CDR1 reads ENHRY; CDR2 reads SYGVKD. The assay was immunoSEQ multiplex PCR, and TCRdb's table has in-frame clones only and misses some. The data contain 20,000 to 25,000 clones, around 74% of them seen just once; the ten biggest clones take up around 1.2%. Time point in this sample: cycle 4 day 1 (C4D1), after 5 to 7 weeks of nivolumab. The patients all showed relapse after autologous stem cell transplantation, while their brentuximab vedotin exposure varied. Isolation of CD4+ T cells from thawed PBMCs was performed by magnetic negative selection.

This receptor was taken from a human donor with classical Hodgkin lymphoma. Sequenced material: CD4+ T cells from blood, taken before the fourth cycle of nivolumab. The chain joins TRBV10-3 to TRBJ1-1; 7 nucleotides line up with TRBD1. The CDR3, as DNA: TGTGCCATCAGTGAGGACAGGGATATCACTGAAGCTTTCTTT. Its protein is CAISEDRDITEAFF.